A selection of T cell receptor beta chains follows, all from one sample in a study of T cells after yellow fever vaccination. TCRdb reprocessed the 5' RACE reads via MiXCR and lists one record per CDR3 protein. The sample has about 340,000 distinct CDR3 sequences, 4% seen once. The starting material was PBMCs, obtained 5 days after the yellow fever booster vaccination. Receptors originate from a man aged 18-30 years who received the YFV17D yellow fever vaccine. Each CDR3 is given with its conserved first and last residue. Fields, in order: D gene, J gene, V gene, clone size, CDR3 protein, CDR3 DNA. The D gene is left open where the match is weak. Some rows have no size entry. The others give once, few or many, or a class for an expanded clone.

>TRBD2|TRBJ2-5|TRBV24-1|NA
CATSDTTSSLQETQYF
TGTGCCACCAGTGATACGACTAGCAGCCTCCAAGAGACCCAGTACTTC
>NA|TRBJ1-1|TRBV18|NA
CASSPSKGTTEAFF
TGTGCCAGCTCACCAAGCAAGGGAACCACTGAAGCTTTCTTT
>TRBD1|TRBJ1-2|TRBV28|few
CASRAGTGPYGYTF
TGTGCCAGCAGGGCCGGGACAGGGCCCTATGGCTACACCTTC
>NA|TRBJ2-1|TRBV29-1|few
CSVNSDPNEQFF
TGCAGCGTTAATTCGGACCCCAATGAGCAGTTCTTC
>NA|TRBJ2-2|TRBV7-6|few
CASSLRQLPNTGELFF
TGTGCCAGCAGCTTAAGGCAGCTACCTAACACCGGGGAGCTGTTTTTT
>NA|TRBJ1-1|TRBV7-2|many
CASSISSTEAFF
TGTGCCAGCAGCATAAGTTCCACTGAAGCTTTCTTT
>TRBD1|TRBJ2-7|TRBV6-5|NA
CASRDRGPYEQYF
TGTGCCAGCCGGGACAGGGGACCCTACGAGCAGTACTTC
>NA|TRBJ2-6|TRBV27|many
CASSSWSSGANVLTF
TGTGCCAGCAGCTCTTGGAGCTCTGGGGCCAACGTCCTGACTTTC
>NA|TRBJ2-1|TRBV5-6|many
CASSLGNGVYNEQFF
TGTGCCAGCAGCTTGGGCAATGGGGTATACAATGAGCAGTTCTTC
>NA|TRBJ1-6|TRBV7-3|few
CASSLRVAGNSPLHF
TGTGCCAGCAGCTTACGGGTTGCCGGGAATTCACCCCTCCACTTT
>NA|TRBJ1-2|TRBV19|NA
CASSIDGRGGYGYTF
TGTGCCAGTAGTATAGACGGAAGAGGGGGCTATGGCTACACCTTC
>NA|TRBJ2-5|TRBV29-1|NA
CSVELQGLIEETQYF
TGCAGCGTTGAATTGCAGGGACTGATAGAAGAGACCCAGTACTTC
>NA|TRBJ2-4|TRBV12-3/TRBV12-4|many
CASSPRGAAKNIQYF
TGTGCCAGCAGCCCAAGGGGGGCGGCCAAAAACATTCAGTACTTC
>NA|TRBJ1-2|TRBV2|many
CASSEGPNGYTF
TGTGCCAGCAGTGAGGGGCCTAATGGCTACACCTTC
>NA|TRBJ1-1|TRBV12-3/TRBV12-4|NA
CASSLAGREPSREAFF
TGTGCCAGCAGTTTAGCGGGGAGGGAGCCCAGTAGGGAAGCTTTCTTT
>NA|TRBJ2-5|TRBV12-3/TRBV12-4|few
CASSLFGVLIETQYF
TGTGCCAGCAGTTTATTCGGGGTGTTAATAGAGACCCAGTACTTC
>NA|TRBJ2-3|TRBV4-3|NA
CASSQDRTVGTQYF
TGCGCCAGCAGCCAAGATCGGACAGTGGGTACGCAGTATTTT
>TRBD1|TRBJ1-4|TRBV19|NA
CASSSQGAREKLFF
TGTGCCAGTAGTTCACAGGGGGCGCGAGAAAAACTGTTTTTT
>TRBD1|TRBJ2-7|TRBV12-3/TRBV12-4|few
CASSQRPTGNYEQYF
TGTGCCAGCTCCCAAAGACCGACAGGGAATTACGAGCAGTACTTC
>NA|TRBJ2-7|TRBV18|few
CASSLDRSEQYF
TGTGCCAGCTCTCTCGACAGGAGCGAGCAGTACTTC
>NA|TRBJ1-1|TRBV19|NA
CASTERHLLPIFF
TGTGCCAGTACCGAGAGGCACTTGCTACCTATTTTCTTT
>TRBD1|TRBJ2-5|TRBV6-2/TRBV6-3|few
CASSSRGTGFETQYF
TGTGCCAGCAGTTCCCGCGGGACAGGGTTCGAGACCCAGTACTTC
>NA|TRBJ2-5|TRBV5-1|few
CASCDRAGQETQYF
TGCGCCAGCTGCGACCGGGCTGGGCAAGAGACCCAGTACTTC
>NA|TRBJ2-2|TRBV2|NA
CASSDSGGNSGELFF
TGTGCCAGCAGTGATAGCGGCGGAAACTCCGGGGAGCTGTTTTTT
>NA|TRBJ1-6|TRBV6-5|few
CASSYTRVIPNSPLHF
TGTGCCAGCAGTTACACCAGGGTGATTCCGAATTCACCCCTCCACTTT
>NA|TRBJ2-5|TRBV5-6|many
CASSSARQETQYF
TGTGCCAGCAGCTCAGCCCGACAAGAGACCCAGTACTTC
>NA|TRBJ1-3|TRBV20-1|many
CSAGRDSGNTIYF
TGCAGTGCCGGGAGGGACTCTGGAAACACCATATATTTT
>NA|TRBJ2-2|TRBV6-6|NA
CASSSRGGGEGELFF
TGTGCCAGCAGTTCACGAGGAGGGGGCGAGGGGGAGCTGTTTTTT
>NA|TRBJ2-5|TRBV5-1|NA
CASSSGTETQYF
TGCGCCAGCAGCTCTGGGACGGAGACCCAGTACTTC